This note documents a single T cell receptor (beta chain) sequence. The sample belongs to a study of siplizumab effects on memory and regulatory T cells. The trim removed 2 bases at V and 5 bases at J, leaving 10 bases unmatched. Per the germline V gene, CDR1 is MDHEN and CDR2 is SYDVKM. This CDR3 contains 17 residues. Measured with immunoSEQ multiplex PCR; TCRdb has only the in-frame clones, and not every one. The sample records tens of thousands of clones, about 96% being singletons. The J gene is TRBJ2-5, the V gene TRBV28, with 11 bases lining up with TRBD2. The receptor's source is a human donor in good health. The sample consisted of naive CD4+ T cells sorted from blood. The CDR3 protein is CASSLISGGAPRETQYF. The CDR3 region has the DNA TGTGCCAGCAGTTTAATTAGCGGGGGGGCTCCGAGGGAGACCCAGTACTTC.